The 22 T cell receptor beta chains presented below share a single source sample, sequenced in a study of neurological immune-mediated disorders. From the 5' RACE reads, TCRdb called clonotypes with MiXCR, one entry per CDR3 protein. The profile shows 65,000 to 95,000 distinct CDR3 sequences, 5.5% to 6.5% of them singletons. Time point reported: longitudinal time-point 2. Sequencing was carried out using PBMCs. These receptors came from a woman aged 55-70 years with multiple sclerosis.

In its sample, this clonotype was seen many times. The chain joins TRBV12-3 or TRBV12-4 to TRBJ1-2; D possibly corresponds to TRBD1 (5 bases). The CDR3 has 13 amino acids. Trimming cost V 2 bases and J 7 bases, with 11 bases left between them. The CDR3 DNA reads TGTGCCAGCAGTTTATGGGGGACTCGTGGCTACACCTTC. It translates to CASSLWGTRGYTF.

The sample holds many counts of this clonotype. The CDR3 bases are TGCGCCAGCAGCGGTCATAATGAGCAGTTCTTC. It encodes CASSGHNEQFF. The chain couples TRBV5-1 to TRBJ2-1; no reliable D call. Trimming stripped 4 bases from V and 7 bases from J, with 6 bases between. CDR3 length equals 11 residues. Per germline, CDR1 SGHRS and CDR2 YFSETQ.

This clonotype occurred a few times. The rearrangement joins TRBV6-6 to TRBJ2-7; 8 bases fit TRBD2. The CDR3 runs to 16 residues. The germline V gene has CDR1 MNHNY and CDR2 SVGAGI (reference sequence). V trimming: 2 bases; J trimming: 4 bases; junction bases outside the gene matches: 10. The chain's CDR3 is CASSYPIAGRSYEQYF. In DNA, the CDR3 is TGTGCCAGCAGTTACCCAATAGCGGGGCGCTCTTACGAGCAGTACTTC.

This clonotype was seen repeatedly, ten times or more. V usage is TRBV20-1 and J usage is TRBJ2-1; the match to TRBD2 covers 11 bases. Germline values: CDR1 DFQATT, CDR2 SNEGSKA (reference sequence). Trimming removed 5 bases from V and 5 bases from J; junction bases left unmatched: 8. The CDR3 has 15 amino acids. The CDR3, as DNA: TGCAGTGCTCCGAAAATAGCGGGGGGGAACAATGAGCAGTTCTTC. Protein sequence: CSAPKIAGGNNEQFF.

This clonotype was detected a few times. The chain is built from TRBV6-9 and TRBJ2-5; 7 bases align to TRBD2. After removal of 6 bases from V and 5 bases from J, the junction contained 9 bases not matched to a gene. Germline values: CDR1 MNHGY, CDR2 SVAAGI. This CDR3 is 14 amino acids long. Here the CDR3 reads CASSPTREGETQYF. The CDR3 coding sequence is TGTGCCAGCAGCCCCACTAGGGAGGGCGAGACCCAGTACTTC.

The chain uses TRBV20-1 and TRBJ2-1, with 12 bases fitting TRBD2. This CDR3 has 17 residues. The ends lost 6 bases at V and 2 bases at J; junction bases unmatched: 11. Per germline, CDR1 DFQATT and CDR2 SNEGSKA (reference sequence). CDR3 coding DNA: TGCAGTGCGGTCCCCCTAGCGGGGGGGCGGACCTACAATGAGCAGTTCTTC. Translated: CSAVPLAGGRTYNEQFF.

This clonotype was recorded at least ten times. CDR3 DNA: TGTGCCAGCAGCCAATTCGGGCGGCACCTCGGGAATGAGCAGTTCTTC. Amino acids: CASSQFGRHLGNEQFF. The chain carries TRBV14 and TRBJ2-1; D is undetermined. Trimming cost V 2 bases and J 7 bases, with 18 bases left between them. Germline lookup yields CDR1 SGHDN and CDR2 FVKESK. The CDR3 is made up of 16 amino acids.

This clonotype has at least ten counts. The chain uses TRBV5-1 and TRBJ1-1; D may be TRBD1 (5 bases). The CDR3 has 15 amino acids. With 4 bases removed from V and 2 bases from J, the gap between germline ends came to 15 bases. The germline V gene has CDR1 SGHRS and CDR2 YFSETQ. For the CDR3, the DNA is TGCGCCAGCAGCCCGGGACCGAGGCTCAACACTGAAGCTTTCTTT. Encoded protein: CASSPGPRLNTEAFF. The full variable domain, completed using reference TRBV5-1 and TRBJ1-1, is KAGVTQTPRYLIKTRGQQVTLSCSPISGHRSVSWYQQTPGQGLQFLFEYFSETQRNKGNFPGRFSGRQFSNSRSEMNVSTLELGDSALYLCASSPGPRLNTEAFFGQGTRLTVV.

Many counts were recorded for this clonotype. The chain couples TRBV20-1 to TRBJ1-2; 8 bases are shared with TRBD1. CDR3 length: 13 residues. The V segment lost 6 bases and the J segment 4 bases; nucleotides outside the gene matches: 7. Germline CDR1 reads DFQATT; CDR2 reads SNEGSKA (reference sequence). CDR3 in DNA: TGCAGTGCAAAGACAGGGGCCGTCTATGGCTACACCTTC. As protein: CSAKTGAVYGYTF.

This clonotype was found many times. The rearrangement uses TRBV10-3 and TRBJ1-5, with 7 bases identical to TRBD1. The V gene's germline CDR1 is ENHRY and CDR2 SYGVKD. Trimming took 3 bases from V and 2 from J; bases not matched to a gene: 1. This CDR3 comprises 14 residues. Written as DNA, the CDR3 is TGTGCCATCAGTGATCAGGGGGGCAATCAGCCCCAGCATTTT. It encodes CAISDQGGNQPQHF.

This clonotype showed up many times. The genes are TRBV5-1 and TRBJ2-1; TRBD2 matches at 13 bases. This CDR3 is 15 amino acids long. CDR1 and CDR2 from the germline V gene are SGHRS and YFSETQ. J gave up 4 bases and V 3 bases, and 1 base lay outside the gene matches. CDR3 region: CASSWGLAGYNEQFF. DNA of the CDR3: TGCGCCAGCAGCTGGGGACTAGCGGGGTACAATGAGCAGTTCTTC.

In its sample, this clonotype was seen many times. The rearrangement joins TRBV20-1 to TRBJ1-6; D gene uncertain. V was trimmed by 0 bases and J by 11 bases, leaving 11 bases between them. Germline CDR1 reads DFQATT; CDR2 reads SNEGSKA (reference sequence). The length of the CDR3 is 13 residues. This CDR3 is CSARDITRAPLHF. The CDR3 bases are TGCAGTGCTAGAGATATCACCCGGGCACCCCTCCACTTT.

This clonotype was found many times. This chain links TRBV6-5 with TRBJ1-2; the D gene is possibly TRBD1 (5 bases). Trimming removed 6 bases from V and 4 bases from J, with 15 bases in between. From germline, CDR1 is MNHEY and CDR2 SVGAGI. The CDR3 sequence is 14 residues long. As DNA, the CDR3 is TGTGCCAGCAGCTCTCCGACAGTCCTCTATGGCTACACCTTC. Its protein product is CASSSPTVLYGYTF.

This clonotype was seen at least ten times. The chain couples TRBV5-1 to TRBJ1-1; D gene uncertain. This CDR3 spans 14 amino acids. Germline values: CDR1 SGHRS, CDR2 YFSETQ. V gave up 2 bases and J gave up 3 bases, with 11 bases separating them. For the CDR3, the DNA is TGCGCCAGCAGCTTTAATGCCCCGGACACTGAAGCTTTCTTT. This gives the protein CASSFNAPDTEAFF.

With respect to this clonotype: Possible read error: a much larger clone is one base away. The chain uses TRBV3-1 and TRBJ2-4; D uncertain. In germline, CDR1 is LGHDT, CDR2 YNNKEL (reference sequence). CDR3 length: 16 amino acids. Trimming took off 1 base at V and 0 bases at J, with 10 bases between the two ends. Here the CDR3 DNA reads TGTGCCAGCAGCCAAGTTAGCTGGGCAGCCAAAAACATTCAGTACTTC. Amino acids: CASSQVSWAAKNIQYF.

The sample holds many counts of this clonotype. The CDR3 sequence is CASSQRSPTGGDTQYF. For the CDR3, the DNA is TGTGCCAGCAGTCAAAGATCCCCGACAGGGGGAGATACGCAGTATTTT. The chain uses TRBV3-1 and TRBJ2-3; TRBD1 aligns across 9 bases. CDR3 length: 16 amino acids. V dropped 6 bases and J dropped 5; count of bases not matched to a gene: 12. The germline gives CDR1 LGHDT, CDR2 YNNKEL (reference sequence).

This clonotype was observed a handful of times. This sequence joins TRBV11-2 and TRBJ1-6; 8 bases fit TRBD1. The germline CDR1 and CDR2 sequences are SGHAT and FQNNGV. J gave up 7 bases and V 5 bases, and 7 bases lay outside the gene matches. This CDR3 contains 15 residues. DNA of the CDR3: TGTGCCAGCAGCCCGAGGACAGGGTCGAATTCACCCCTCCACTTT. It codes for CASSPRTGSNSPLHF.

In this sample, this clonotype turned up a few times. The rearrangement links TRBV5-1 to TRBJ2-3; the match to TRBD2 covers 8 bases. CDR3 length equals 16 residues. Germline CDR1 reads SGHRS; CDR2 reads YFSETQ. V shed 3 bases, J shed 5 bases, and the junction held 11 bases outside the gene matches. The CDR3 reads CASSSGTRPWEDTQYF. CDR3 DNA: TGCGCCAGCAGCTCGGGGACTAGACCTTGGGAAGATACGCAGTATTTT.

This clonotype was picked up many times. The chain joins TRBV7-2 to TRBJ1-1; no reliable D call. This CDR3 has 13 residues. Trimming took 1 base from V and 11 from J, leaving 14 bases between them. Germline CDR1 reads SGHTA; CDR2 reads FQGNSA. CDR3 region: CASSLEVTLAAFF. CDR3 in DNA: TGTGCCAGCAGCTTAGAAGTCACCCTGGCGGCTTTCTTT. Full variable domain (rest looked up from reference TRBV7-2 and TRBJ1-1): GAGVSQSPSNKVTEKGKDVELRCDPISGHTALYWYRQSLGQGLEFLIYFQGNSAPDKSGLPSDRFSAERTGGSVSTLTIQRTQQEDSAVYLCASSLEVTLAAFFGQGTRLTVV.

This clonotype was observed many times. The CDR3 nucleotides are TGTGCCACAGAGGGGGGGGGCCGGCATGAGCAGTTCTTC. Its translation is CATEGGGRHEQFF. The chain recombines TRBV12-3 or TRBV12-4 with TRBJ2-1, with D tentatively TRBD2 (7 bases). This CDR3 is 13 amino acids long. V lost 10 bases and J 8 bases, leaving 18 bases between the germline ends.

This clonotype was observed many times. V and J are TRBV27 and TRBJ1-5; tentative D call: TRBD1 (5 bases). The CDR3 is 12 residues long. Germline loops: CDR1 MNHEY, CDR2 SMNVEV (reference sequence). The V and J ends lost 5 bases and 11 bases respectively, with 13 bases between them. DNA for the CDR3: TGTGCCAGCAGTGGGGCCGCCGGGGCCCAGCATTTT. This codes for CASSGAAGAQHF.

J is TRBJ2-7 and V is TRBV20-1; D unresolved. Germline V gene sequence: CDR1 DFQATT, CDR2 SNEGSKA (reference sequence). This CDR3 is built from 14 residues. Trimming stripped 0 bases from V and 0 bases from J, with 9 bases between. The CDR3 region has the DNA TGCAGTGCTAGAGATGTCGTCTTCTCCTACGAGCAGTACTTC. Translated, it gives CSARDVVFSYEQYF.